These T cell receptor beta chains were read from a single sample in a study of radiation and T cells in renal cell carcinoma. The table came from immunoSEQ multiplex PCR; TCRdb's copy has only in-frame clones and leaves some out. The sample lists around 180,000 clones, about 87% occurring once. The specimen comprised blood, sampled from a patient whose treatment included radiotherapy and nephrectomy. These receptors all stem from a woman in her 50s with renal cell carcinoma. Each CDR3 is given with its conserved first and last residue. A D gene is named only where the DNA matches it firmly. Expanded clones get a size class; other rows say once, few or many, or leave the size out.

j_call: TRBJ2-5
clone_size: NA
d_call: NA
v_call: TRBV7-2
cdr3_nt: TGTGCCAGCAGCAATCAAGAGACCCAGTACTTC
cdr3_aa: CASSNQETQYF

j_call: TRBJ2-5
clone_size: NA
d_call: NA
v_call: TRBV18
cdr3_nt: TGTGCCAGCTCAACAGACTACCAAGAGACCCAGTACTTC
cdr3_aa: CASSTDYQETQYF

j_call: TRBJ1-2
clone_size: few
d_call: NA
v_call: TRBV7-8
cdr3_nt: TGTGCCAGCAGCTCCGGGACTTTAGTTCGCTACACCTTC
cdr3_aa: CASSSGTLVRYTF

j_call: TRBJ1-1
clone_size: NA
d_call: TRBD1
v_call: TRBV23-1
cdr3_nt: TGCGCCAGCTCGATCGGTAGGCTCCGGGACAGGGTCACATCGGAGGAGGCTTTCTTT
cdr3_aa: CASSIGRLRDRVTSEEAFF

j_call: TRBJ1-2
clone_size: NA
d_call: NA
v_call: TRBV15
cdr3_nt: TGTGCCACCAGCATGGGGCGGGGCTACACCTTC
cdr3_aa: CATSMGRGYTF

j_call: TRBJ2-5
clone_size: NA
d_call: TRBD2
v_call: TRBV11-2
cdr3_nt: TGTGCCAGCAGCCCTCGGACTAGAGGGGAGACCCAGTACTTC
cdr3_aa: CASSPRTRGETQYF

j_call: TRBJ1-2
clone_size: NA
d_call: NA
v_call: TRBV19
cdr3_nt: TGTGCCAGTAGTATAGCGAGGGTTTACGGCTACACCTTC
cdr3_aa: CASSIARVYGYTF

j_call: TRBJ1-4
clone_size: NA
d_call: NA
v_call: TRBV19
cdr3_nt: TGTGCCAGTAACAGCCCAAATGAAAAACTGTTTTTT
cdr3_aa: CASNSPNEKLFF

j_call: TRBJ2-7
clone_size: NA
d_call: TRBD1
v_call: TRBV29-1
cdr3_nt: TGCCCCCTCCCGGGACAGGCCTACGAGCAGTACTTC
cdr3_aa: CPLPGQAYEQYF

j_call: TRBJ2-5
clone_size: NA
d_call: NA
v_call: TRBV4-2
cdr3_nt: TGTGCCAGCAGCCAAGACCGGGGTCCCCAAGAGACCCAGTACTTC
cdr3_aa: CASSQDRGPQETQYF

j_call: TRBJ1-3
clone_size: NA
d_call: NA
v_call: TRBV11-1
cdr3_nt: TGTGCCAGCAGCCTATTGACCAGCTCTGGAAACACCATATATTTT
cdr3_aa: CASSLLTSSGNTIYF

j_call: TRBJ2-5
clone_size: NA
d_call: NA
v_call: TRBV9
cdr3_nt: TGTGCCAGCAGCGCTGGGTCTCTCGTCGGGGAGACCCAGTACTTC
cdr3_aa: CASSAGSLVGETQYF

j_call: TRBJ2-3
clone_size: NA
d_call: TRBD2
v_call: TRBV7-2
cdr3_nt: TGTGCCAGCAGCTCCGGACTAGCGGGGTACACAGATACGCAGTATTTT
cdr3_aa: CASSSGLAGYTDTQYF

j_call: TRBJ2-1
clone_size: NA
d_call: TRBD2
v_call: TRBV7-2
cdr3_nt: TGTGCCAGCAGCTTAGTGGGACTAGCGGGGATTGATTGGACGATGGAGCAGTTCTTC
cdr3_aa: CASSLVGLAGIDWTMEQFF

j_call: TRBJ1-2
clone_size: NA
d_call: NA
v_call: TRBV6-5
cdr3_nt: TGTGCCAGCACCCAAGGCGGAGAAAATGGCTACACCTTC
cdr3_aa: CASTQGGENGYTF

j_call: TRBJ1-1
clone_size: NA
d_call: NA
v_call: TRBV10-3
cdr3_nt: TGTGCCATCAGTGCGCGGCAGGGGAACACTGAAGCTTTCTTT
cdr3_aa: CAISARQGNTEAFF

j_call: TRBJ2-5
clone_size: NA
d_call: NA
v_call: TRBV11-2
cdr3_nt: TGTGCCAGCAGCCCCCCCAGCACCTCCCCCCAAGAGACCCAGTACTTC
cdr3_aa: CASSPPSTSPQETQYF

j_call: TRBJ2-6
clone_size: NA
d_call: NA
v_call: TRBV6-1
cdr3_nt: TGTGCCAGCATTAGGGTAGCTGGGGCCAACGTCCTGACTTTC
cdr3_aa: CASIRVAGANVLTF

j_call: TRBJ1-2
clone_size: few
d_call: NA
v_call: TRBV18
cdr3_nt: TGTGCCAGCTCACCCAACGGGCAGAACTATGGCTACACCTTC
cdr3_aa: CASSPNGQNYGYTF

j_call: TRBJ2-7
clone_size: NA
d_call: NA
v_call: TRBV12-2
cdr3_nt: TGTGCAAGTCGCTTTTCATACGAGCAGTACTTC
cdr3_aa: CASRFSYEQYF

j_call: TRBJ2-7
clone_size: few
d_call: NA
v_call: TRBV6-5
cdr3_nt: TGTGCCAGCAGTTCCGGGAAAACCTACGAGCAGTACTTC
cdr3_aa: CASSSGKTYEQYF

j_call: TRBJ2-7
clone_size: NA
d_call: NA
v_call: TRBV6-1
cdr3_nt: TGTGCCAGCAGTACAGGGCATTTTAGCTCCTACGAGCAGTACTTC
cdr3_aa: CASSTGHFSSYEQYF

j_call: TRBJ1-1
clone_size: NA
d_call: NA
v_call: TRBV19
cdr3_nt: TGTGCCAGTAGTATACGACGAAACACTGAAGCTTTCTTT
cdr3_aa: CASSIRRNTEAFF

j_call: TRBJ1-1
clone_size: NA
d_call: NA
v_call: TRBV7-3
cdr3_nt: TGTGCCAGCAGTCCCCCCGGGCGCGGTGAAGCTTTCTTT
cdr3_aa: CASSPPGRGEAFF

j_call: TRBJ2-5
clone_size: NA
d_call: NA
v_call: TRBV19
cdr3_nt: TGTGCCAGTAGTATAGAAAGCGCCCAAGAGACCCAGTACTTC
cdr3_aa: CASSIESAQETQYF

j_call: TRBJ1-3
clone_size: NA
d_call: NA
v_call: TRBV15
cdr3_nt: TGTGCCACCAGCAGGGACGGGGGACCCGGAAACACCATATATTTT
cdr3_aa: CATSRDGGPGNTIYF

j_call: TRBJ1-2
clone_size: NA
d_call: NA
v_call: TRBV6-1
cdr3_nt: TGTGCCAGCAGTGAATCGGGCAGGAGAGCTAACTATGGCTACACCTTC
cdr3_aa: CASSESGRRANYGYTF

j_call: TRBJ2-7
clone_size: NA
d_call: TRBD1
v_call: TRBV7-9
cdr3_nt: TGTGCCAGCAGATCCGACAGGGAGCACAACGAGCAGTACTTC
cdr3_aa: CASRSDREHNEQYF

j_call: TRBJ1-2
clone_size: NA
d_call: NA
v_call: TRBV7-9
cdr3_nt: TGTGCCAGCAGCACCACAGGAGAGGGCCGCTATGGCTACACCTTC
cdr3_aa: CASSTTGEGRYGYTF

j_call: TRBJ1-2
clone_size: NA
d_call: TRBD1
v_call: TRBV2
cdr3_nt: TGTGCCAGCAGTCTTACCCCCCAGGGGGGAGGCTATGGCTACACCTTC
cdr3_aa: CASSLTPQGGGYGYTF

j_call: TRBJ1-2
clone_size: NA
d_call: TRBD1
v_call: TRBV19
cdr3_nt: TGTGCCAGTAGTACCCAAAGACAGGGTGGTAACTATGGCTACACCTTC
cdr3_aa: CASSTQRQGGNYGYTF

j_call: TRBJ2-3
clone_size: NA
d_call: NA
v_call: TRBV7-2
cdr3_nt: TGTGCCAGCAGCCTTGCCCCGGGACTCGTCACAGATACGCAGTATTTT
cdr3_aa: CASSLAPGLVTDTQYF

j_call: TRBJ2-2
clone_size: NA
d_call: NA
v_call: TRBV19
cdr3_nt: TGTGCCAGTAGTATAGTCGGGAACACCGGGGAGCTGTTTTTT
cdr3_aa: CASSIVGNTGELFF

j_call: TRBJ2-2
clone_size: NA
d_call: NA
v_call: TRBV7-7
cdr3_nt: TGTGCTAGCAGCTTCGGAAGGGAAGACACCGGGGAGCTGTTTTTT
cdr3_aa: CASSFGREDTGELFF

j_call: TRBJ2-1
clone_size: NA
d_call: TRBD2
v_call: TRBV4-3
cdr3_nt: TGCGCCAGCAGCCAAGAAAGGCAGCGGGGATATCTCACGGGGAATGAGCAGTTCTTC
cdr3_aa: CASSQERQRGYLTGNEQFF

j_call: TRBJ1-5
clone_size: NA
d_call: TRBD1
v_call: TRBV6-6
cdr3_nt: TGTGCCAGCAGTTCTAGGACAGGGTCTAATCAGCCCCAGCATTTT
cdr3_aa: CASSSRTGSNQPQHF

j_call: TRBJ2-5
clone_size: NA
d_call: TRBD1
v_call: TRBV11-1
cdr3_nt: TGTGCCAGCAGCAGAGGACAGGGGATAGAGACCCAGTACTTC
cdr3_aa: CASSRGQGIETQYF

j_call: TRBJ1-2
clone_size: NA
d_call: NA
v_call: TRBV15
cdr3_nt: TGTGCCACCACCTACGGGGGAGACTATGGCTACACCTTC
cdr3_aa: CATTYGGDYGYTF

j_call: TRBJ1-1
clone_size: NA
d_call: TRBD1
v_call: TRBV5-1
cdr3_nt: TGCGCCAGCAGCCCGGACAGGGGAATGAACACTGAAGCTTTCTTT
cdr3_aa: CASSPDRGMNTEAFF

j_call: TRBJ1-4
clone_size: NA
d_call: NA
v_call: TRBV28
cdr3_nt: TGTGCCAGCAGCCCCCCAATGGGGGGCGGTGAAAAACTGTTTTTT
cdr3_aa: CASSPPMGGGEKLFF

j_call: TRBJ2-7
clone_size: NA
d_call: NA
v_call: TRBV29-1
cdr3_nt: TGCAGCGTGTGCCTGAACAGCGTGACCTACGAGCAGTACTTC
cdr3_aa: CSVCLNSVTYEQYF

j_call: TRBJ2-2
clone_size: NA
d_call: NA
v_call: TRBV4-3
cdr3_nt: TGCGCCAGCAGCCACCCCGCCGACGGGGGTAACACCGGGGAGCTGTTTTTT
cdr3_aa: CASSHPADGGNTGELFF

j_call: TRBJ2-7
clone_size: NA
d_call: NA
v_call: TRBV6-1
cdr3_nt: TGTGCCAGCAGTGAAAGGACAGACTACGAGCAGTACTTC
cdr3_aa: CASSERTDYEQYF

j_call: TRBJ1-2
clone_size: NA
d_call: TRBD1
v_call: TRBV6-1
cdr3_nt: TGTGCCAGCGTACAGGGGGATGGCTACACCTTC
cdr3_aa: CASVQGDGYTF

j_call: TRBJ1-1
clone_size: NA
d_call: TRBD1
v_call: TRBV5-1
cdr3_nt: TGCGCCAGCAGCTTGGGTCAGGGGGCTATGTACACTGAAGCTTTCTTT
cdr3_aa: CASSLGQGAMYTEAFF